This T cell receptor beta chain was documented in a study of pediatric ulcerative colitis. One to two pinch biopsies were taken from the rectum during colonoscopy. Sequencing was at survey level. Data came from immunoSEQ multiplex PCR; TCRdb stores just in-frame clones and leaves some out. The sample includes 10,000 to 15,000 clones, approximately 71% of them seen just once. General study points: Blood-derived T cells may be present in rectal pinch biopsies. Acute severe colitis showed lower rectal diversity from clonal expansions.

Turning to this clone: What it binds is not known.

V was clipped by 2 bases and J by 8 bases, with 15 bases between them. Germline CDR1 reads MDHEN; CDR2 reads SYDVKM. The CDR3 runs 14 residues. Sequencing was carried out using gut tissue. The chain has TRBV28 and TRBJ1-2; D perhaps matches TRBD1 (5 bases). The receptor comes from a boy younger than 18 who was a control in a study of pediatric ulcerative colitis. The CDR3: CASSLKPGRPGYTF. DNA of the CDR3: TGTGCCAGCAGTTTAAAGCCAGGGCGGCCGGGCTACACCTTC.